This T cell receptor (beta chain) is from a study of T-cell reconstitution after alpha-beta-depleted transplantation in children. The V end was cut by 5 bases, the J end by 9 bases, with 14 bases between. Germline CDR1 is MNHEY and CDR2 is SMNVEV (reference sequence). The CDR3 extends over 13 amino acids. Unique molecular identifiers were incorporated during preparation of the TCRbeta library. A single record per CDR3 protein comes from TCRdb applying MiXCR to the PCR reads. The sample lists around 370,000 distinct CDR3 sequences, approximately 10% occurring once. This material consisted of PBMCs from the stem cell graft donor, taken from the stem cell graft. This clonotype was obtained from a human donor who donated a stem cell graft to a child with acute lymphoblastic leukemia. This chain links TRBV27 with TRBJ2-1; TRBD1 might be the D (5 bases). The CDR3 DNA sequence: TGTGCCAGCAGTCCTTACGACAGAACTGAGCAGTTCTTC. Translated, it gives CASSPYDRTEQFF.